The clone carrying this T cell receptor (beta chain) was seen a few times. Its specificity is unknown. The data are from a study of CD8 T cells in ankylosing spondylitis. General study points: Disease-linked clones were reportedly significantly enriched in matched ankylosing spondylitis synovial fluid. Previously reported in reactive arthritis synovial fluid and blood were some of the motif variants.

The CDR3 totals 16 residues. V was clipped by 6 bases and J by 2 bases; unmatched bases: 7. CDR1 is MNHNS, CDR2 SASEGT, per germline. Each CDR3 protein is one row after TCRdb ran MiXCR on the 5' RACE reads. The sample shows hundreds of thousands of distinct CDR3 sequences, about 20% of them seen only once. The sequenced sample consisted of blood, either unsorted or a sorted T cell fraction (not recorded which). The V gene is TRBV6-1, the J gene TRBJ2-5; 12 nucleotides agree with TRBD2. This sequence originates from a male donor with ankylosing spondylitis or in good health (not recorded which). In nucleotides, the CDR3 is TGTGCCAGCAGCACACTAGCGGGGGGTCTACAAGAGACCCAGTACTTC. Protein: CASSTLAGGLQETQYF.